The 17 T cell receptor beta chains listed next were all sequenced from one sample in a study of T cell responses to AZD1222 COVID-19 vaccine. TCRdb's table, derived via immunoSEQ multiplex PCR, lists solely in-frame clones and lacks some. The table lists tens of thousands of clones, 85% to 90% of them singletons. The material sequenced was peripheral blood, taken on day 0 of AZD1222 vaccination. These receptors were taken from an adult in good health.

V usage is TRBV5-4 and J usage is TRBJ2-2; 13 positions agree with TRBD2. This CDR3 is 17 amino acids long. Per germline, CDR1 SGHNT and CDR2 YYREEE (reference sequence). After removal of 3 bases from V and 0 bases from J, the junction contained 2 bases not matched to a gene. DNA of the CDR3: TGTGCCAGCAGCTCACTAGCGGGAGGGACGAACACCGGGGAGCTGTTTTTT. This sequence encodes CASSSLAGGTNTGELFF.

The V and J genes are TRBV30 and TRBJ2-3; TRBD1 is a possible D gene (5 bases). The germline V and J ends were trimmed by 4 bases and 3 bases, with 17 bases remaining between them. CDR1 and CDR2 (germline): GTSNPN, SVGIG (reference sequence). The CDR3 has 15 amino acids. The CDR3 nucleotides read TGTGCCTGGATCCTGGACCCCAGGGTGACAGATACGCAGTATTTT. As protein: CAWILDPRVTDTQYF.

The V and J genes are TRBV11-2 and TRBJ2-7, with D unclear. With 1 base removed from V and 0 bases from J, the gap between germline ends came to 10 bases. CDR3 length: 15 residues. Germline-derived CDR1 and CDR2 are SGHAT and FQNNGV. The CDR3 coding sequence is TGTGCCAGCAGCTTAGGCCCAGTAAGCTCCTACGAGCAGTACTTC. Its translation is CASSLGPVSSYEQYF.

V and J are TRBV14 and TRBJ1-3, with 9 nucleotides matching TRBD1. Germline CDR1 and CDR2: SGHDN and FVKESK. The V and J ends lost 5 bases and 4 bases, in that order; junction bases with no gene match: 9. The CDR3 covers 16 residues. The CDR3 DNA is TGTGCCAGCAGCAAGGCCTACAGGGGGCCAGGAAACACCATATATTTT. It translates to CASSKAYRGPGNTIYF.

This chain connects TRBV6-6 to TRBJ2-7; 12 nucleotides match TRBD2. The CDR3 has 16 amino acids. Germline CDR1 is MNHNY and CDR2 is SVGAGI (reference sequence). The junction had 4 bases not matched to a gene; V was cut back by 2 bases and J by 2 bases. The CDR3 nucleotides read TGTGCCAGCAGTTACGGGCTAGCGGGAGGGACCTACGAGCAGTACTTC. Amino acids: CASSYGLAGGTYEQYF.

J is TRBJ1-5 and V is TRBV2, with D tentatively TRBD1 (6 bases). The length of the CDR3 is 16 residues. Germline V gives CDR1 SNHLY, CDR2 FYNNEI. The V gene lost 4 bases and the J gene lost 4 bases, with 17 bases spanning the gap. CDR3 sequence: CASSAERGQGNQPQHF. The CDR3 nucleotides are TGTGCCAGCAGTGCAGAACGTGGGCAGGGGAATCAGCCCCAGCATTTT.

The chain employs TRBV3-1 (or the pseudogene TRBV3-2) and TRBJ2-1; 10 nucleotides match TRBD2. Germline CDR1 reads LGHDT; CDR2 reads YNNKEL (reference sequence). Trimming removed 4 bases from V and 0 bases from J; junction bases left unmatched: 9. The CDR3 has 18 residues. In nucleotides, the CDR3 is TGTGCCAGCAGCCCCTCGGGAGCGGGAGGGTTCTCCTACAATGAGCAGTTCTTC. This encodes CASSPSGAGGFSYNEQFF.

The chain has TRBV6-5 and TRBJ2-1; 10 positions match TRBD2. The germline V gene encodes CDR1 MNHEY and CDR2 SVGAGI. The CDR3 totals 13 residues. Losses at the gene ends were 8 bases for V and 7 bases for J; bases not matched to a gene: 5. The CDR3 DNA is TGTGCCAGCTTCCTAGCGGGAGATAATGAGCAGTTCTTC. As protein: CASFLAGDNEQFF.

In its sample, this clone was seen once. V and J are TRBV19 and TRBJ2-7, with 10 bases lining up with TRBD2. Germline V lookup: CDR1 LNHDA, CDR2 SQIVND (reference sequence). CDR3 size: 14 residues. After removal of 5 bases from V and 6 bases from J, the junction contained 7 bases not matched to a gene. The CDR3 nucleotides read TGTGCCAGTAGTTGGGCTAGCGGGAGTTCCGAGCAGTACTTC. It codes for CASSWASGSSEQYF.

This clone was seen only once. CDR3 nucleotides: TGTGCCAGCAGTTACGGGGACAGTTCCTACGAGCAGTACTTC. Protein sequence: CASSYGDSSYEQYF. The chain is built from TRBV6-5 and TRBJ2-7; 7 nucleotides match TRBD1. The junction had 2 bases not matched to a gene; V was cut back by 2 bases and J by 1 base. From germline, CDR1 is MNHEY and CDR2 SVGAGI. The CDR3 is 14 amino acids.

The chain combines TRBV6-1 with TRBJ2-5; D might be TRBD2 (6 bases). The germline V gene encodes CDR1 MNHNS and CDR2 SASEGT. V lost 3 bases and J 5 bases, leaving 25 bases between the germline ends. The CDR3 contains 18 residues. This CDR3 is CASSDNPHWTGVGETQYF. The CDR3 DNA reads as TGTGCCAGCAGTGATAACCCCCACTGGACGGGAGTCGGTGAGACCCAGTACTTC.

This clone was counted only a few times. The rearrangement joins TRBV4-1 to TRBJ2-1; D possibly uses TRBD1 or TRBD2 (5 bases each). CDR3 size: 14 residues. V was shortened by 4 bases and J by 6 bases, with 13 bases between the two germline ends. CDR1 MGHRA and CDR2 YSYEKL come from the germline V gene. The CDR3 region is CASSLGTRGNEQFF. In DNA, the CDR3 is TGCGCCAGCAGCCTTGGGACCCGAGGCAATGAGCAGTTCTTC.

The CDR3 DNA reads as TGTGCCAGCTCACAGGGGAGAGGGACTGAAGCTTTCTTT. Protein sequence: CASSQGRGTEAFF. The V gene is TRBV18, the J gene TRBJ1-1; D is possibly TRBD1 (5 bases). Between the trimmed V and J ends, which lost 4 bases and 5 bases, there was a span of 11 bases. The CDR3 has 13 amino acids. Germline assignment: CDR1 KGHSH and CDR2 LQKENI.

V gene TRBV4-3 combines with J gene TRBJ1-5, with 8 bases aligning to TRBD1. J gave up 6 bases and V 4 bases, and 5 bases lay outside the gene matches. The CDR3 loop spans 14 amino acids. Per the germline V gene, CDR1 is LGHNA and CDR2 is YSLEER. CDR3 loop: CASSPDRVGQPQHF. CDR3 in DNA: TGCGCCAGCAGCCCGGACAGGGTAGGTCAGCCCCAGCATTTT.

This clone has just a few counts. The rearrangement links TRBV7-9 to TRBJ2-7, with 7 bases matching TRBD1. The J segment lost 1 base and the V segment lost 5 bases, leaving 2 bases of the junction unmatched. Per germline, CDR1 SEHNR and CDR2 FQNEAQ (reference sequence). The CDR3 sequence is 13 residues long. Here the CDR3 reads CASSQGQSYEQYF. CDR3 nucleotides: TGTGCCAGCAGCCAGGGACAGTCCTACGAGCAGTACTTC.

The chain employs TRBV9 and TRBJ1-2; the D gene is possibly TRBD1 (6 bases). Germline CDR1 is SGDLS and CDR2 is YYNGEE. The CDR3 has 16 residues. V lost 0 bases and J lost 1, with 13 bases in between. CDR3: CASSVGGQSHNYGYTF. The CDR3 DNA reads TGTGCCAGCAGCGTAGGAGGACAGAGCCATAACTATGGCTACACCTTC.

The V gene is TRBV5-1, the J gene TRBJ2-6; no firm D call. The length of the CDR3 is 15 residues. Trimming removed 4 bases from V and 2 bases from J, with 10 bases in between. Germline CDR1 reads SGHRS; CDR2 reads YFSETQ. CDR3 DNA: TGCGCCAGCAGCCCTGACCTTACTGGGGCCAACGTCCTGACTTTC. It is translated as CASSPDLTGANVLTF.